These 26 T cell receptor beta chains came from one sample sequenced in a study of post-analysis software for immune sequencing data. Study findings and constraints: TRBV5-6, TRBV5-1 and TRBV20-1 belonged to a set of about five TRBV segments that were more frequent in patients than controls.

The authors incorporated unique molecular identifiers into the TCR beta cDNA libraries. One entry per CDR3 protein results from TCRdb running MiXCR on the PCR reads. The sample lists 600,000 to 750,000 distinct CDR3 sequences; approximately 60% were seen once. No antigens are known for them. The sequenced sample consisted of blood. These receptors were obtained from a girl aged 2 to 9 with multiple sclerosis.

The J gene is TRBJ2-1, the V gene TRBV5-1, with 7 nucleotides matching TRBD2. The V and J ends lost 4 bases and 7 bases, in that order; junction bases with no gene match: 8. Per germline, CDR1 SGHRS and CDR2 YFSETQ. The CDR3 runs to 14 residues. The CDR3 spells CASSALGGSNEQFF. CDR3 bases: TGCGCCAGCAGCGCCCTAGGCGGGAGTAATGAGCAGTTCTTC. The whole variable domain, remainder taken from reference TRBV5-1 and TRBJ2-1, is KAGVTQTPRYLIKTRGQQVTLSCSPISGHRSVSWYQQTPGQGLQFLFEYFSETQRNKGNFPGRFSGRQFSNSRSEMNVSTLELGDSALYLCASSALGGSNEQFFGPGTRLTVL.

This clonotype was seen only a few times. The chain has TRBV14 and TRBJ1-2; D call uncertain. The V gene's germline CDR1 is SGHDN and CDR2 FVKESK. CDR3 size: 13 residues. V was trimmed by 1 base and J by 5 bases, leaving 8 bases between them. The CDR3 is CASSQAGIYGYTF. In DNA, the CDR3 is TGTGCCAGCAGCCAAGCAGGAATTTATGGCTACACCTTC.

The V call is TRBV2, the J call TRBJ2-3; TRBD2 matches at 8 bases. CDR1 and CDR2 (germline): SNHLY, FYNNEI. CDR3 length equals 17 residues. Trimming cost V 5 bases and J 2 bases; bases outside gene matches: 12. This chain's CDR3 is CASSRPRREVSTDTQYF. The CDR3 DNA sequence: TGTGCCAGCAGTCGGCCAAGGCGGGAGGTTTCCACAGATACGCAGTATTTT.

The chain combines TRBV4-3 with TRBJ2-1, with 8 bases lining up with TRBD1. The CDR3 runs 17 residues. Germline trimming cut 4 bases from V and 3 bases from J; bases unmatched to any gene: 11. CDR1 is LGHNA, CDR2 YSLEER, per germline. CDR3 region: CASSRGPGQVVYNEQFF. The CDR3 nucleotides read TGCGCCAGCAGCCGAGGACCGGGACAGGTGGTCTACAATGAGCAGTTCTTC.

The rearrangement links TRBV7-9 to TRBJ1-5; D uncertain. From germline, CDR1 is SEHNR and CDR2 FQNEAQ (reference sequence). V was shortened by 5 bases and J by 3 bases, with 14 bases between the two germline ends. The CDR3 extends over 15 amino acids. The CDR3 loop reads CASSPGRTDNQPQHF. In DNA, the CDR3 is TGTGCCAGCAGCCCCGGGCGTACAGACAATCAGCCCCAGCATTTT.

This clonotype was observed a few times. CDR3 DNA: TGCGCCAGCAGCCGCGGGGACAGGGGGAGCGAGCAGTACTTC. As protein: CASSRGDRGSEQYF. The V and J genes are TRBV4-1 and TRBJ2-5; TRBD1 aligns across 11 bases. The end of the DNA aligns better with TRBJ2-7, so the J call may be wrong. This CDR3 comprises 14 residues. Germline V gene sequence: CDR1 MGHRA, CDR2 YSYEKL.

The V call is TRBV4-1, the J call TRBJ2-3; unclear D gene. Trimming stripped 3 bases from V and 3 bases from J, with 16 bases between. Germline assignment: CDR1 MGHRA and CDR2 YSYEKL. The CDR3 has 16 residues. The CDR3 loop is CASSHPPGERTDTQYF. CDR3 DNA: TGCGCCAGCAGCCATCCCCCCGGTGAGAGAACAGATACGCAGTATTTT.

This clonotype was detected a few times. The chain employs TRBV28 and TRBJ2-7, with 9 bases identical to TRBD1. Per the germline V gene, CDR1 is MDHEN and CDR2 is SYDVKM. The CDR3 totals 15 residues. V gave up 0 bases and J gave up 6 bases; unmatched junction bases: 6. CDR3 protein: CASSLWDRGVLEQYF. DNA of the CDR3: TGTGCCAGCAGTTTATGGGACAGGGGAGTCCTCGAGCAGTACTTC.

This clonotype was detected ten times or more. The chain uses TRBV12-3 or TRBV12-4 and TRBJ2-7; 10 nucleotides agree with TRBD2. J gave up 3 bases and V 6 bases, and 2 bases lay outside the gene matches. The CDR3 contains 13 residues. DNA of the CDR3: TGTGCCAGCAGCCGGACTAGCGGCTACGAGCAGTACTTC. This encodes CASSRTSGYEQYF.

V usage is TRBV9 and J usage is TRBJ2-7; a possible D gene is TRBD2 (5 bases). Trimming removed 3 bases at V and 7 bases at J, with 11 bases between. This CDR3 is 12 amino acids long. Germline CDR1 SGDLS, CDR2 YYNGEE. The CDR3 DNA reads as TGTGCCAGCAGCGGATGGACGGGGGAGCAGTACTTC. This sequence encodes CASSGWTGEQYF.

The V gene is TRBV7-2, the J gene TRBJ1-4; 8 bases line up with TRBD1. Germline values: CDR1 SGHTA, CDR2 FQGNSA. The CDR3 has 16 amino acids. V gave up 5 bases and J gave up 2 bases; unmatched junction bases: 7. CDR3 nucleotides: TGTGCCAGCAGCCCGGACAGGGTCTCGACTAATGAAAAACTGTTTTTT. Encoded protein: CASSPDRVSTNEKLFF.

This sequence joins TRBV2 and TRBJ2-1, with 9 bases matching TRBD2. Germline CDR1 SNHLY, CDR2 FYNNEI. With 7 bases clipped from V and 7 bases from J, the junction kept 2 bases outside the gene matches. The CDR3 is 12 amino acids. The DNA for the CDR3 is TGTGCCAGCACAGCGGGAGGAAATGAGCAGTTCTTC. This gives the protein CASTAGGNEQFF.

The chain couples TRBV20-1 to TRBJ2-1, with 12 positions matching TRBD2. The CDR3 runs to 14 residues. Germline V gene data show CDR1 as DFQATT and CDR2 as SNEGSKA (reference sequence). The junction had 3 bases not matched to a gene; V was cut back by 2 bases and J by 7 bases. CDR3 residues: CSARPSGRVNEQFF. The CDR3, as DNA: TGCAGTGCTAGACCTAGCGGGAGGGTAAATGAGCAGTTCTTC.

This chain uses TRBV29-1 with TRBJ2-6, with TRBD1 as a possible D gene (6 bases). Germline CDR1 is SQVTM and CDR2 is ANQGSEA. This CDR3 is 15 amino acids long. Deletions cut 3 bases from V and 3 bases from J, with 12 bases between. The CDR3, as DNA: TGCAGCGTTGAGGTGGGGGCGCGTGGGGCCAACGTCCTGACTTTC. It codes for CSVEVGARGANVLTF.

CDR3 in amino acids: CAISRTAQETQYF. DNA for the CDR3: TGTGCCATCAGTCGGACAGCCCAAGAGACCCAGTACTTC. The chain links TRBV10-3 to TRBJ2-5, with D perhaps matching TRBD1 (6 bases). CDR1 is ENHRY, CDR2 SYGVKD, per germline. Trimming removed 5 bases at V and 1 base at J, with 8 bases between. This CDR3 spans 13 amino acids.

Only a few counts were recorded for this clonotype. The V gene is TRBV20-1, the J gene TRBJ2-7; the D call may be TRBD1 or TRBD2 (5 bases each). Germline V gene data show CDR1 as DFQATT and CDR2 as SNEGSKA (reference sequence). The CDR3 has 14 residues. Trimming removed 1 base from V and 2 bases from J, with 12 bases in between. The DNA of the CDR3 is TGCAGTGCTAGAGCAGGGAGCGGAGCCTACGAGCAGTACTTC. Translation: CSARAGSGAYEQYF.

The J gene is TRBJ2-1, the V gene TRBV28, with 7 bases lining up with TRBD1. V dropped 5 bases and J dropped 8; count of bases not matched to a gene: 9. The CDR3 loop spans 14 amino acids. Germline CDR1 and CDR2: MDHEN and SYDVKM. The CDR3 region is CASSMTGNGDEQFF. The CDR3 DNA is TGTGCCAGCAGTATGACAGGGAATGGGGATGAGCAGTTCTTC.

This chain joins TRBV7-2 and TRBJ1-5; no firm D call. This CDR3 has 13 residues. Germline V CDR1 and CDR2: SGHTA, FQGNSA. With 0 bases removed from V and 4 bases from J, the gap between germline ends came to 4 bases. This chain's CDR3 is CASSLAPNQPQHF. In nucleotides, the CDR3 is TGTGCCAGCAGCTTAGCCCCTAATCAGCCCCAGCATTTT.

This chain uses TRBV9 with TRBJ1-5, with 7 bases matching TRBD1. CDR3 length: 14 amino acids. V shed 3 bases, J shed 3 bases, and the junction held 3 bases outside the gene matches. CDR1 is SGDLS and CDR2 is YYNGEE in the germline V gene. The CDR3: CASSATGFNQPQHF. The CDR3 DNA reads TGTGCCAGCAGCGCGACAGGGTTCAATCAGCCCCAGCATTTT.

There are a few counts of this clonotype. The chain joins TRBV5-1 to TRBJ2-5; 14 positions agree with TRBD2. This CDR3 contains 15 residues. V shed 7 bases, J shed 2 bases, and the junction held 4 bases outside the gene matches. CDR1 SGHRS and CDR2 YFSETQ come from the germline V gene. DNA for the CDR3: TGCGCCAGCCAACGACTAGCGGGGGGGCAAGAGACCCAGTACTTC. This codes for CASQRLAGGQETQYF.

The chain recombines TRBV7-8 with TRBJ1-1; 7 bases are a match to TRBD1. The V and J ends lost 1 base and 7 bases, in that order; junction bases with no gene match: 3. CDR3 length: 13 residues. CDR1 SGHVS and CDR2 FQNEAQ come from the germline V gene. CDR3: CASSLGQGGEAFF. CDR3 bases: TGTGCCAGCAGCTTAGGTCAGGGGGGTGAAGCTTTCTTT.

The chain employs TRBV20-1 and TRBJ2-1; 8 nucleotides line up with TRBD2. The germline gives CDR1 DFQATT, CDR2 SNEGSKA (reference sequence). This CDR3 has 14 amino acids. V trimming: 4 bases; J trimming: 4 bases; junction bases outside the gene matches: 6. CDR3 nucleotide sequence: TGCAGTGCTACCGAGCGGGGGCTGTACAATGAGCAGTTCTTC. The encoded protein is CSATERGLYNEQFF.

CDR3 bases: TGTGCCAGCAGTTACGAGCGCAGGGGAGCGTCCTATGGCTACACCTTC. This sequence encodes CASSYERRGASYGYTF. The chain carries TRBV6-2 or TRBV6-3 and TRBJ1-2, with D maybe TRBD1 (6 bases). V was pared by 2 bases and J by 4 bases, with 17 bases between. This CDR3 is built from 16 residues. Germline V lookup: CDR1 MNHEY, CDR2 SVGEGT.

Turning to this clonotype: The junction does not match germline at one end; this may be a read error. V gene TRBV6-2 or TRBV6-3 combines with J gene TRBJ2-3; D uncertain. Germline V CDR1 and CDR2: MNHEY, SVGEGT. The CDR3 spans 12 residues. The CDR3 is CASSYRSDTLYF. The CDR3 bases are TGTGCCAGCAGTTACAGGTCAGATACGCTGTATTTT.

The chain employs TRBV20-1 and TRBJ2-7; D may be TRBD2 (6 bases). CDR1 is DFQATT and CDR2 is SNEGSKA in the germline V gene (reference sequence). V lost 3 bases to trimming and J lost 3 bases, with 12 bases between them. The CDR3 contains 13 residues. CDR3 in amino acids: CSASGRSNYEQYF. The CDR3 DNA reads as TGCAGTGCTAGCGGGAGATCTAACTACGAGCAGTACTTC.

The chain employs TRBV20-1 and TRBJ2-1, with 10 bases lining up with TRBD2. CDR1 and CDR2 from the germline V gene are DFQATT and SNEGSKA (reference sequence). The CDR3 runs 20 residues. J was trimmed by 0 bases and V by 3 bases; bases with no gene match: 17. This CDR3 reads CSASKRVPGLAFSSYNEQFF. DNA of the CDR3: TGCAGTGCTAGTAAACGCGTACCGGGACTAGCGTTCAGCTCCTACAATGAGCAGTTCTTC.